This T cell receptor beta chain comes out of a study of blood T cell repertoires in COVID-19. Across the study: Samples taken during acute and convalescent COVID-19 were collected in the United States, Italy and Spain. Sources were T cells, B-cell-depleted T cells, or PBMCs; the material itself was cDNA or gDNA.

The sample holds one count of this clone. The CDR3 length is 14 residues. Germline-derived CDR1 and CDR2 are SGHTA and FQGTGA. Trimming stripped 5 bases from V and 1 base from J, with 11 bases between. Per the study methods: Estimation of nucleated cell counts relied on the amplification of reference gene primers. Here immunoSEQ multiplex PCR was the method, and the copy in TCRdb shows in-frame clones only, minus some. The DNA was the basis for D and trimming; V, J and clone size are from that table. Counted here are under 85,000 clones, roughly 80% occurring once; the ten biggest clones make up about 38%.

This receptor was identified in a human donor in a cohort sampled during active COVID-19. The V and J genes are TRBV7-3 and TRBJ2-5, with D possibly being TRBD2 (7 bases). Input material: peripheral blood. CDR3 coding DNA: TGTGCCAGCAGCCAAAGGGGGGGCCAAGAGACCCAGTACTTC. Translating it yields CASSQRGGQETQYF.